Presented here are 14 T cell receptor beta chains from one specimen sequenced in a study of T cell clonotyping in hematopoietic cell transplantation. The table came from immunoSEQ multiplex PCR; TCRdb's copy has only in-frame clones and leaves some out. The sample shows about 12,000 clones, around 68% of them seen only once. Here the sequenced sample was peripheral blood mononuclear cells, taken 180 days after allogeneic stem cell transplant. These receptors all stem from a male patient aged 60 to 75 who had an allogeneic stem cell transplant from an unrelated donor, so the T cells may come from the graft donor. Some clones in this sample may be carry-over from other donors' samples.

The genes are TRBV29-1 and TRBJ1-6; D is unresolved. Deletions cut 5 bases from V and 4 bases from J, with 9 bases between. The CDR3 loop spans 13 amino acids. Germline V gene sequence: CDR1 SQVTM, CDR2 ANQGSEA. This chain's CDR3 is CSVNDGYNSPLHF. CDR3 bases: TGCAGCGTTAATGACGGATATAATTCACCCCTCCACTTT.

The V gene is TRBV5-1, the J gene TRBJ2-2, with D unresolved. The CDR3 contains 14 residues. The germline V gene encodes CDR1 SGHRS and CDR2 YFSETQ. V lost 5 bases and J lost 4, with 12 bases in between. The CDR3 protein is CASSYFRTTGELFF. In nucleotides, the CDR3 is TGCGCCAGCAGTTATTTTCGTACCACCGGGGAGCTGTTTTTT. Together with reference TRBV5-1 and TRBJ2-2, the CDR3 gives the full variable domain: KAGVTQTPRYLIKTRGQQVTLSCSPISGHRSVSWYQQTPGQGLQFLFEYFSETQRNKGNFPGRFSGRQFSNSRSEMNVSTLELGDSALYLCASSYFRTTGELFFGEGSRLTVL.

This clone came up a few times. This chain links TRBV7-2 with TRBJ1-1; D unclear. V was shortened by 1 base and J by 3 bases, with 15 bases between the two germline ends. CDR1 SGHTA and CDR2 FQGNSA come from the germline V gene. The CDR3 has 16 residues. CDR3 nucleotides: TGTGCCAGCAGCTTAGATCGGCAGACTACATACACTGAAGCTTTCTTT. This gives the protein CASSLDRQTTYTEAFF.

A single count supports this clone. The chain couples TRBV29-1 to TRBJ1-4; D possibly corresponds to TRBD1 (6 bases). V was shortened by 0 bases and J by 7 bases, with 15 bases between the two germline ends. The CDR3 contains 15 residues. The germline V gene has CDR1 SQVTM and CDR2 ANQGSEA. The CDR3 nucleotides are TGCAGCGTTGAAGATCTTTCAGGGGTGGGTGAAAAACTGTTTTTT. The encoded protein is CSVEDLSGVGEKLFF.

As to this clone: No DNA is shown, since the ends of the CDR3 on it are uncertain; the CDR3 is the one TCRdb lists. The gene calls are TRBV29-1 and TRBJ1-2; the D segment call TRBD1 is taken from the table without a DNA check. Counting both end residues, the CDR3 totals 12 amino acids. Germline lookup yields CDR1 SQVTM and CDR2 ANQGSEA. The CDR3: CSVEQVGQGNFF.

This clone is a singleton in its sample. The chain employs TRBV6-5 and TRBJ1-6; 9 nucleotides line up with TRBD1. Germline-derived CDR1 and CDR2 are MNHEY and SVGAGI. The CDR3 runs to 15 residues. Losses at the gene ends were 3 bases for V and 7 bases for J; bases not matched to a gene: 4. Here the CDR3 DNA reads TGTGCCAGCAGTTATAGGACAGGGGTAAATTCACCCCTCCACTTT. The encoded protein is CASSYRTGVNSPLHF.

The chain recombines TRBV27 with TRBJ2-7, with 8 nucleotides matching TRBD2. J gave up 5 bases and V 1 base, and 13 bases lay outside the gene matches. Looked up from germline, CDR1 is MNHEY and CDR2 is SMNVEV (reference sequence). This CDR3 is built from 17 residues. The CDR3 DNA reads TGTGCCAGCAGTTTATACGACCCCGGGAGGGAAGTCGACGAGCAGTACTTC. Translation gives CASSLYDPGREVDEQYF.

The V and J genes are TRBV30 and TRBJ1-5, with 9 nucleotides matching TRBD1. CDR3 length: 14 residues. V dropped 5 bases and J dropped 3; count of bases not matched to a gene: 5. Germline loops: CDR1 GTSNPN, CDR2 SVGIG (reference sequence). CDR3 loop: CAWAGQGNNQPQHF. The DNA of the CDR3 is TGTGCCTGGGCGGGACAGGGAAACAATCAGCCCCAGCATTTT. Supplemented by reference TRBV30 and TRBJ1-5, the full variable domain reads SQTIHQWPATLVQPVGSPLSLECTVEGTSNPNLYWYRQAAGRGLQLLFYSVGIGQISSEVPQNLSASRPQDRQFILSSKKLLLSDSGFYLCAWAGQGNNQPQHFGDGTRLSIL.

The rearrangement uses TRBV6-6 and TRBJ1-1; the D is unclear. Germline lookup yields CDR1 MNHNY and CDR2 SVGAGI (reference sequence). This CDR3 is 12 amino acids long. The V and J ends lost 4 bases and 5 bases respectively, with 8 bases between them. CDR3 region: CASSSSGTEAFF. The CDR3 coding sequence is TGTGCCAGCAGTTCTAGCGGGACTGAAGCTTTCTTT.

The rearrangement links TRBV6-7 to TRBJ2-7; D gene uncertain. TRBV6-7 is an ORF for which the function is uncertain. The V gene lost 6 bases and the J gene lost 3 bases, with 12 bases spanning the gap. There are 13 residues in the CDR3. DNA of the CDR3: TGTGCCAGCAGCCACTCTGGCGGCTACGAGCAGTACTTC. This translates into CASSHSGGYEQYF.

This chain uses TRBV6-1 with TRBJ1-1, with TRBD1 identical over 9 bases. Trimming took 7 bases from V and 2 from J; bases not matched to a gene: 5. CDR3 length: 14 amino acids. Per germline, CDR1 MNHNS and CDR2 SASEGT. The CDR3 region is CASIWDRANTEAFF. CDR3 DNA: TGTGCCAGCATTTGGGACAGGGCTAACACTGAAGCTTTCTTT.

The chain is built from TRBV30 and TRBJ1-5; no clear D gene. V lost 1 base, J lost 0 bases, and 4 bases lay in between. The CDR3 contains 13 residues. The germline CDR1 and CDR2 sequences are GTSNPN and SVGIG (reference sequence). The CDR3 region has the DNA TGTGCCTGGAGTGGAACTAGCAATCAGCCCCAGCATTTT. Amino acids: CAWSGTSNQPQHF.

The chain has TRBV30 and TRBJ2-2; 9 bases are shared with TRBD1. The CDR3 consists of 15 residues. The V segment lost 2 bases and the J segment 6 bases; nucleotides outside the gene matches: 7. Germline CDR1 is GTSNPN and CDR2 is SVGIG (reference sequence). This chain's CDR3 is CAWSSTGGMAGELFF. The CDR3 DNA is TGTGCCTGGAGTTCGACAGGGGGGATGGCCGGGGAGCTGTTTTTT.

The J gene is TRBJ1-2, the V gene TRBV5-4; D possibly corresponds to TRBD1 (5 bases). This CDR3 contains 14 residues. The ends were cut back, 4 bases at V and 4 bases at J, with 14 bases in the middle. Germline CDR1 reads SGHNT; CDR2 reads YYREEE (reference sequence). The CDR3 DNA reads as TGTGCCAGCAGCCTGGGACTCGAGGGCTATGGCTACACCTTC. Its translation: CASSLGLEGYGYTF.